This T cell receptor beta chain derives from a study of cytomegalovirus exposure and HLA in healthy donors (TCRdb year 2017). Regarding the research as a whole: According to an earlier analysis of a few hundred of the donors, roughly 180 million T cells yielded 100 million or so unique TCR beta sequences and more than 250 Gb of sequence data. An early release that covered 500 to 800 HLA-typed donors contained approximately 300 gigabases of sequencing data and tens of millions of unique TCR sequences. Among the roughly 410 genotyped donors, approximately 76% belonged to the genetic ancestry cluster associated with self-reported Caucasian donors. The study was designed to test whether signatures of past pathogen exposure could be identified by cataloging public T cell receptors. The study profiled the T cell repertoires of some 610 subjects by immunosequencing and related them to cytomegalovirus serostatus. Besides the first cohort of around 700 subjects, a separate validation cohort made up of 120 different subjects was used. The study combined high-throughput TCR immunosequencing, statistical association of individual TCRs with disease status, and machine learning to predict cytomegalovirus infection status. To study patterns of TCR occurrence, a later analysis re-analyzed previously published TCR beta repertoires from just over 650 donors and added high-resolution HLA genotyping. The later analysis used no new phenotypic data to find candidate immune exposures, relying instead on TCR beta sequences and their occurrence across donors. To decide whether each TCR beta V gene segment behaved as functional or pseudogenic, an earlier analysis of fewer than 750 of the donors relied on high-throughput TCR beta sequencing. Donor age, sex, ethnicity and CMV serostatus were compiled together with the repertoire data. In a later genetic analysis, genome-wide SNP genotypes for about 55% of the roughly 700 donors were used, and that subset was treated as a discovery cohort. Every repertoire in the discovery cohort had been generated on one and the same sequencing platform. HLA typing covered class I and class II loci at four-digit resolution. Typing coverage varied by locus: about 629-630 donors for A, B, C, DRB1 and DQB1; under 550 for DQA1; approximately 610 for DPA1; around 490 for DPB1. Four to six DR-DQ haplotypes were handled as single units for association and clustering, since linkage in the cohort was strong. Among several hundred genotyped donors of the cohort, an average of approximately 240,000 unique TCR beta nucleotide sequences was sequenced per donor, of which approximately 19% were non-productive.

Library construction relied on the immunoSEQ multiplex PCR assay. For the multiplex PCR, a mixture combining 60 forward primers for TCR Vbeta segments and 13 reverse primers for TCR Jbeta segments was used. A multiplex PCR assay on genomic DNA amplified the CDR3 region of rearranged TCR beta genes. Amplified TCR beta libraries were sequenced as 87-base-pair reads on the Illumina HiSeq System. As for the authors' bioinformatics: In a later analysis, tens of millions of unique TCR beta chains were counted across the roughly 700 repertoires, and roughly 10 million of these chains were shared by at least two donors. Raw reads were error-corrected and collapsed into unique sequences with a nearest-neighbor algorithm that merged closely related sequences to remove PCR and sequencing errors. To assign V, D and J gene segments, CDR3 sequences were aligned to IMGT reference sequences. For a sequence to be retained, a match of at least six nucleotides to both a V gene segment and a J gene segment was required. A rearrangement counted as productive if the CDR3 had no stop codons and remained in frame with V and J, and every other rearrangement counted as non-productive. Following IMGT convention, CDR3 was defined as the stretch from the second conserved V-encoded cysteine to the conserved J-encoded phenylalanine. Sequences without an unambiguous match to a single V gene segment were excluded from the earlier analysis of about 600 of the donors. In an earlier analysis of a few hundred of the donors, V segments were called functional above 56.7% productive rearrangements and were called segregating when the between-donor standard deviation exceeded 5%. A statistical classification framework was built for diagnosing cytomegalovirus status from the catalog of TCR beta chain sequences. In a later analysis, V and J genes were assigned by comparing TCR nucleotide sequences against IMGT/GENE-DB human TR gene sequences. A later analysis assigned CDR3 sequences and most-parsimonious VDJ recombination scenarios with the TCRdist pipeline. In a later analysis, each TCR beta chain was defined by its CDR3 amino acid sequence together with its V-gene family, and reads without a unique V-gene family were excluded. To address suspected cross-contamination and a sequencing artifact, a later analysis removed under 600 highly shared, low-generation-probability nucleotide sequences. For each public chain, a later analysis derived a clonal expansion index from normalized ranks of inferred template counts within each repertoire. In a later analysis, generation probabilities were computed using a VDJ recombination model fitted to out-of-frame rearrangements, and the results were checked against IGoR. A later analysis scored TCR-TCR, TCR-HLA and TCR-CMV co-occurrence with hypergeometric tests, applying a repertoire-size bias correction to TCR pairs. To estimate false discovery rates, a later analysis permuted the HLA or CMV assignments 20 times. In a later analysis, co-occurring TCRs were grouped using DBSCAN, with TCRdist sequence similarity added in when clustering inside HLA-allele-positive subsets. Repertoires with fewer than 30,000 or more than 120,000 public chains, plus five repertoires with anomalous nucleotide sharing, were excluded from co-occurrence clustering. Imported from immuneACCESS, the table was reduced by TCRdb to in-frame sequences with V and J called. These copies leave out some clones; in studies compared against another copy, an unresolved V gene accounts for under half, and the cause of the remainder is not known. Clone size and V and J calls were adopted from that table, with D and trimming inferred from the DNA. The sample table shows about 120,000 clones, and about 80% are seen once. Roughly 12% of the sample lies in the top ten.

In total, roughly 670 healthy bone marrow donors made up the cohort. Cohort members were all nominally healthy when sampled, although unrecorded immune exposures were likely present. The donor was CMV seropositive and was included in the group of 250 to 350 seropositive cohort members. Every donor gave a peripheral blood sample, and the peripheral blood mononuclear cells from that sample were used for TCR beta sequencing. The Qiagen DNeasy Blood Extraction Kit was used to extract genomic DNA from the blood cell samples. For this clone: Its antigen is not yet known. No base-level quality is on record; no much larger clone is a single base apart.

Overall results and qualifications from the work: Approximately 18 rarely observed V segments, including chromosome 9 orphons, were excluded from the earlier analysis of a few hundred of the donors because counts were too low. In a later genetic analysis, a missense DCLRE1C variant was associated with V-gene and J-gene trimming of TCR beta chains, and the association was replicated in an independent cohort. Because HLA typing was unavailable for some donors at each locus, only the typed subset was used in association tests. Some IMGT-functional V segments, including TRBV6-2 and TRBV6-3, could not be distinguished by the 87-base-pair reads and were therefore excluded. The authors suggested that the approach could potentially be extended to other disease states and immunological phenotypes. Several of the top co-occurrence clusters appeared to be linked to parvovirus B19, influenza, CMV and Epstein-Barr virus, according to a later analysis. A group of highly shared sequence variants was considered likely to be a technical artifact of the sequencing pipeline. The cohort was sequenced for TCR beta chains only, and without alpha or paired-chain data the features that could be detected were limited. An earlier analysis of approximately 590 of the donors showed that most TCR beta V segments appeared in productive rearrangements either about 87% or about 30% of the time, which broadly matched IMGT annotations. For the cohort, immune exposure information was limited to CMV serostatus. In the study, approximately 160 TCR beta chains were listed as associated with cytomegalovirus. The presence/absence analyses assumed that sequencing depth was roughly uniform across donors, and that assumption may not be true. A further reported finding was that TCR beta sequences accurately predicted the HLA-A and HLA-B alleles for most subjects in the first cohort. In vitro tests confirmed that a few of the cytomegalovirus-associated TCR beta chains recognize cytomegalovirus antigens. In a later analysis, HLA-associated TCR beta chains showed more clonal expansion and lower generation probabilities than non-associated chains that were equally common. Cytomegalovirus status was reported to be diagnosed by the classifier with high specificity and sensitivity in both the original and validation cohorts. According to a later genetic analysis, donors in an Asian-associated ancestry cluster had fewer N-insertions in productive TCRs than the approximately 670-donor mean. Most CMV-associated TCR beta chains appeared to be HLA-restricted in a later analysis, and the HLA associations seemed to be driven largely by CMV exposure. Most TCR sequences were seen in very few donors, while some public TCRs were found in many individuals. A later analysis found that TCR association rates varied across HLA loci, with DRB1 alleles showing the most associated TCRs and HLA-C alleles the fewest. At a false discovery rate of 0.05, a later analysis linked around 17,000 TCR beta sequences to specific HLA alleles. Linkage disequilibrium might explain the correlated functional status among segregating V segments, but an unknown experimental factor could not be excluded. When HLA alleles, especially DR and DQ, strongly co-occurred, TCR associations were difficult to assign to individual alleles.

V is reduced by 1 base and J by 0 bases, leaving a spacing of 8 bases between them. The CDR3 measures 15 amino acids from cysteine to phenylalanine. This entry keeps only the CDR3 DNA: 45 bases, framed from base 1. From a lookup of the germline V gene, CDR1 and CDR2 are SGHRS and YFSETQ. Recombination joined TRBV5-1 with TRBJ2-1; no D segment can be confidently identified. The TCR was taken from a woman aged 40 to 50 in good health and CMV-seropositive. Sequencing was carried out using PBMCs. The CDR3 region reads CASSLNPSSYNEQFF. In nucleotides, the sequence is TGCGCCAGCAGCTTGAACCCGAGCTCCTACAATGAGCAGTTCTTC.